This T cell receptor (beta chain) was found in a study of PD-L1 blockade in urothelial cancer. Background on the study: Blood-derived samples held a median approximately 140,000 T cells.

Profiled with immunoSEQ multiplex PCR; TCRdb holds only in-frame clones, not every one. The repertoire holds around 92,000 clones, with about 90% as singletons. As to time point: pretreatment peripheral blood. Sample contribution per patient ranged from 1 to 8, covering pretreatment and on-treatment. Germline trimming cut 0 bases from V and 5 bases from J; bases unmatched to any gene: 15. The germline V gene encodes CDR1 LNHNV and CDR2 YYDKDF (reference sequence). There are 19 residues in the CDR3. The TCR was taken from a woman of 80 years or more with urothelial cancer. V and J are TRBV15 and TRBJ1-5; 8 nucleotides agree with TRBD1. The sample was PBMCs, taken around atezolizumab (anti-PD-L1) treatment. For the CDR3, the DNA is TGTGCCACCAGCAGAGATAGTTGGATGGACAGGGAAGGGTATCAGCCCCAGCATTTT. Protein sequence: CATSRDSWMDREGYQPQHF. Using reference TRBV15 and TRBJ1-5 for the parts outside the CDR3, the full variable domain is DAMVIQNPRYQVTQFGKPVTLSCSQTLNHNVMYWYQQKSSQAPKLLFHYYDKDFNNEADTPDNFQSRRPNTSFCFLDIRSPGLGDTAMYLCATSRDSWMDREGYQPQHFGDGTRLSIL.